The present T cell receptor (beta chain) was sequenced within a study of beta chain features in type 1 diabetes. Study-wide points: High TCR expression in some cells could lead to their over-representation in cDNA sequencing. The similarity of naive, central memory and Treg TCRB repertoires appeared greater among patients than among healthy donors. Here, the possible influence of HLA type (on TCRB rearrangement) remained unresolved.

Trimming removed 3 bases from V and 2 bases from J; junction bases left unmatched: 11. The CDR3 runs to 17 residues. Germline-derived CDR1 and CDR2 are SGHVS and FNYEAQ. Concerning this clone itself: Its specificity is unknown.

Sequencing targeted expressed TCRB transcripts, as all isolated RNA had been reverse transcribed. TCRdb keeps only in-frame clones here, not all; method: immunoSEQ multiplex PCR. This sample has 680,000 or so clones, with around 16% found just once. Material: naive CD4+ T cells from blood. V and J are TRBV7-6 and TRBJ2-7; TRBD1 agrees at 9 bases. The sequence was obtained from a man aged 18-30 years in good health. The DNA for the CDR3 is TGTGCCAGCAGCTTTCACAGCCCCGGGACAGGGACCTACGAGCAGTACTTC. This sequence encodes CASSFHSPGTGTYEQYF.